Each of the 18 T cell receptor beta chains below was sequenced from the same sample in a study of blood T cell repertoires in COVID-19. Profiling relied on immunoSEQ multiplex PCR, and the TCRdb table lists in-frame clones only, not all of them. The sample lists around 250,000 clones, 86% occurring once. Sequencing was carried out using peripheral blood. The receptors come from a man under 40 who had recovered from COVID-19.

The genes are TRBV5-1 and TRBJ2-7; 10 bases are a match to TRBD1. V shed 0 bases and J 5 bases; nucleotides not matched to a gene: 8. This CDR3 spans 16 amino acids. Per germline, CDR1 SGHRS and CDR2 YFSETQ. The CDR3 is CASSLVGTGERNEQYF. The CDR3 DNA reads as TGCGCCAGCAGCTTGGTTGGGACAGGGGAGAGGAACGAGCAGTACTTC.

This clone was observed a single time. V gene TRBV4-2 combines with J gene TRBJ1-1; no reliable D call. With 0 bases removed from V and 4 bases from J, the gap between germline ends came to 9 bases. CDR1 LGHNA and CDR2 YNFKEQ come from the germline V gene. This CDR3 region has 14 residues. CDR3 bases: TGTGCCAGCAGCCAAGATTTCTTCGGCACTGAAGCTTTCTTT. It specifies CASSQDFFGTEAFF.

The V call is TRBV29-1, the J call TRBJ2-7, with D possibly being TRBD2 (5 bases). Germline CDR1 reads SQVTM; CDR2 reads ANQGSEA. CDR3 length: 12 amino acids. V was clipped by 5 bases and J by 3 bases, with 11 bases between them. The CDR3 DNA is TGCAGCGTTCCACTCGGGGACTACGAGCAGTACTTC. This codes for CSVPLGDYEQYF.

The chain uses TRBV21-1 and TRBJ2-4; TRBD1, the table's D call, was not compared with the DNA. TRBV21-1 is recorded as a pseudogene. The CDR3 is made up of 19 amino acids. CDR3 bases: TGTGCCAGCAGCAAATTGCTGGGACAGAGGGCAAAGGAAGGAAACATTCAGTACTTC. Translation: CASSKLLGQRAKEGNIQYF.

The CDR3 DNA is TGTGCCAGCAGCCGGCTAGGGAGCTCTGGAAACACCATATATTTT. It encodes CASSRLGSSGNTIYF. The rearrangement uses TRBV3-1 (or the pseudogene TRBV3-2) and TRBJ1-3; D unclear. Germline lookup yields CDR1 LGHDT and CDR2 YNNKEL (reference sequence). Trimming removed 4 bases at V and 0 bases at J, with 10 bases between. CDR3 length equals 15 residues.

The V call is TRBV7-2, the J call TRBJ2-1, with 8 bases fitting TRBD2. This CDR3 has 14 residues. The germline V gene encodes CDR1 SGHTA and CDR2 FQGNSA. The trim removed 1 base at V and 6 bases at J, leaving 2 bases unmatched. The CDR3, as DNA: TGTGCCAGCAGCTTAGGGGGACTAGGCAATGAGCAGTTCTTC. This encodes CASSLGGLGNEQFF. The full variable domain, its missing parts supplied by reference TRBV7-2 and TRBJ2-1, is GAGVSQSPSNKVTEKGKDVELRCDPISGHTALYWYRQSLGQGLEFLIYFQGNSAPDKSGLPSDRFSAERTGGSVSTLTIQRTQQEDSAVYLCASSLGGLGNEQFFGPGTRLTVL.

CDR3 nucleotide sequence: TGTGCCAGTGCGGGACAGGGGACCACCGGGGAGCTGTTTTTT. Amino acid sequence: CASAGQGTTGELFF. V usage is TRBV19 and J usage is TRBJ2-2, with TRBD1 identical over 10 bases. Germline V gives CDR1 LNHDA, CDR2 SQIVND (reference sequence). Trimming cost V 8 bases and J 4 bases; bases outside gene matches: 4. The CDR3 consists of 14 residues.

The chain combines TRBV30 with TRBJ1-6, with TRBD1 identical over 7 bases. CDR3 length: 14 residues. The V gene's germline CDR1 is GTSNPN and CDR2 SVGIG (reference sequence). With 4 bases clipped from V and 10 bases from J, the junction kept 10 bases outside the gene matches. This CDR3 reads CAWIGTVDRSPLHF. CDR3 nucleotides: TGTGCCTGGATCGGGACAGTTGATAGATCACCCCTCCACTTT.

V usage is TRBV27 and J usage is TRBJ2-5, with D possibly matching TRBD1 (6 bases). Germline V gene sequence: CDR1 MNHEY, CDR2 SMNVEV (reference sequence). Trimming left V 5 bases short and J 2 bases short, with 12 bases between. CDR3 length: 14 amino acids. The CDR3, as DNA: TGTGCCAGCAGTGACACAGGGATGCAAGAGACCCAGTACTTC. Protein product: CASSDTGMQETQYF.

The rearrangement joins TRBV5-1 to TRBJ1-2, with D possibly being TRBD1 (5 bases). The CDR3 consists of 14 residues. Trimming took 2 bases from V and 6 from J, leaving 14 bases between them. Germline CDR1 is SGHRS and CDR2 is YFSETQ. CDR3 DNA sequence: TGCGCCAGCAGCTTACCCGGCGGGGGGAATGGCTACACCTTC. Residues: CASSLPGGGNGYTF. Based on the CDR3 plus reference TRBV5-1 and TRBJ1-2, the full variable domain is KAGVTQTPRYLIKTRGQQVTLSCSPISGHRSVSWYQQTPGQGLQFLFEYFSETQRNKGNFPGRFSGRQFSNSRSEMNVSTLELGDSALYLCASSLPGGGNGYTFGSGTRLTVV.

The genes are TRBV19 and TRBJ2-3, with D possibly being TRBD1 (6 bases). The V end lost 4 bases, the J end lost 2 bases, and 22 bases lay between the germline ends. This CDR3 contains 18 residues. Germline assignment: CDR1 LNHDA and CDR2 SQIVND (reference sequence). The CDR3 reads CASSTAYPPGHPTDTQYF. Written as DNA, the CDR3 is TGTGCCAGTAGTACGGCATACCCTCCGGGACATCCCACAGATACGCAGTATTTT.

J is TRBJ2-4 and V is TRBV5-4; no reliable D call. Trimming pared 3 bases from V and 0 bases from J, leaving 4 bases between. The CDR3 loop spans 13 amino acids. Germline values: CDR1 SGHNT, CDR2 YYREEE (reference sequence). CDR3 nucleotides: TGTGCCAGCAGCTCCCTAGCCAAAAACATTCAGTACTTC. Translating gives CASSSLAKNIQYF.

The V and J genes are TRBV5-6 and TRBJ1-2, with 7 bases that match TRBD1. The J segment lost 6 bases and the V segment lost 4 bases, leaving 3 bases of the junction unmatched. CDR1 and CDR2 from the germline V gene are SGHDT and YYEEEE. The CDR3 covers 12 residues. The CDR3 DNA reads TGTGCCAGCAGCCGACAGGGAGATGGCTACACCTTC. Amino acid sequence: CASSRQGDGYTF.

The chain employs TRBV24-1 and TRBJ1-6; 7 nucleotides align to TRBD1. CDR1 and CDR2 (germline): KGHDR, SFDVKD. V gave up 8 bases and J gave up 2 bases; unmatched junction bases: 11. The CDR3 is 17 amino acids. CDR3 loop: CATNRPTGRPYNSPLHF. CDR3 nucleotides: TGTGCCACCAACCGACCGACAGGGAGGCCCTATAATTCACCCCTCCACTTT.

This chain's CDR3 is CAWSPPSYGGDSPQHF. CDR3 sequence (DNA): TGTGCCTGGAGTCCACCCTCCTACGGGGGGGATTCGCCCCAGCATTTT. The V call is TRBV30, the J call TRBJ1-5; the D gene is possibly TRBD1 (5 bases). This CDR3 spans 16 amino acids. Germline V CDR1 and CDR2: GTSNPN, SVGIG (reference sequence). Trimming shortened V by 2 bases and J by 9 bases, and 23 bases separated the two germline ends.

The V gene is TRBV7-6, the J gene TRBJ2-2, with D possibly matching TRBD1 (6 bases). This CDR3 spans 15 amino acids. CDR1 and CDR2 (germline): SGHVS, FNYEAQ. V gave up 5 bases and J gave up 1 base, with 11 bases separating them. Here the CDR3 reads CASSTHRVNTGELFF. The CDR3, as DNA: TGTGCCAGCAGCACGCACAGGGTGAACACCGGGGAGCTGTTTTTT.

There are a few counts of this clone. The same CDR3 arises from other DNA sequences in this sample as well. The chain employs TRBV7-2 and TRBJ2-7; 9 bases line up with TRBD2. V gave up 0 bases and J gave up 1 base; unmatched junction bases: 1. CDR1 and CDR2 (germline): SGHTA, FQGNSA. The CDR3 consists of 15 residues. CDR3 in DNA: TGTGCCAGCAGCTTAGCGGCGGGGGGGTCCTACGAGCAGTACTTC. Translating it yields CASSLAAGGSYEQYF.

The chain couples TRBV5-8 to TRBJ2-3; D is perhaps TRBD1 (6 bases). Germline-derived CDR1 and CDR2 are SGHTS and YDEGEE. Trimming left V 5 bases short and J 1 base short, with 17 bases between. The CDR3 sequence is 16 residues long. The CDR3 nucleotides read TGTGCCAGCAGGATGAGAGGGGACACCCGCACAGATACGCAGTATTTT. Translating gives CASRMRGDTRTDTQYF.